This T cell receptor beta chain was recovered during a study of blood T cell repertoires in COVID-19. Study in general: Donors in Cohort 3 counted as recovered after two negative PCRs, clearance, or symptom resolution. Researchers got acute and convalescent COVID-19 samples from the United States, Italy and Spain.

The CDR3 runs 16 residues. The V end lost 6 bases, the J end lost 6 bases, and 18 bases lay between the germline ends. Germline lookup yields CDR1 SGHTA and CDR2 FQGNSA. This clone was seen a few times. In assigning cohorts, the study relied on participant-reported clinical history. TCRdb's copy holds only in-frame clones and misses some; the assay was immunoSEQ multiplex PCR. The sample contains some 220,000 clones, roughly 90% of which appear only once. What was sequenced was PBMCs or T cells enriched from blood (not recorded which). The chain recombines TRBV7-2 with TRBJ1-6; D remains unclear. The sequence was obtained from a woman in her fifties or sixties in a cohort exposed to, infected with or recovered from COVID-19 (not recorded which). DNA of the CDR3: TGTGCCAGCAGGGGTATGTGGTCAGGAGGTAATTCACCCCTCCACTTT. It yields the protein CASRGMWSGGNSPLHF.